Below are 8 T cell receptor beta chains sequenced from a single sample in a study of blood T cells in healthy people across ages. Then a second PCR, running roughly 7 to 11 cycles, was carried out with a sample-barcoded 5' primer and a J-beta primer mix. From the 5' RACE reads, TCRdb called clonotypes with MiXCR, one entry per CDR3 protein. The repertoire holds roughly 2 million distinct CDR3 sequences, with around 50% as singletons. Source material: blood. The receptors originated from a woman aged 40 to 50 in good health.

V gene TRBV5-1 combines with J gene TRBJ2-5; no clear D gene. V lost 4 bases and J lost 11, with 21 bases in between. CDR1 SGHRS and CDR2 YFSETQ come from the germline V gene. The CDR3 runs 14 residues. The CDR3 loop is CASSVMAEDMKQYF. The CDR3 DNA reads TGCGCCAGCAGCGTGATGGCAGAAGATATGAAGCAGTACTTC. Full variable domain (rest looked up from reference TRBV5-1 and TRBJ2-5): KAGVTQTPRYLIKTRGQQVTLSCSPISGHRSVSWYQQTPGQGLQFLFEYFSETQRNKGNFPGRFSGRQFSNSRSEMNVSTLELGDSALYLCASSVMAEDMKQYFGPGTRLLVL.

In this sample, this clonotype turned up a few times. The DNA of the CDR3 is TGTGCCAGCAGCCTGGGGGGACAGGGGTGGCGGCAGCCCCAGCATTTT. The encoded protein is CASSLGGQGWRQPQHF. V gene TRBV5-6 combines with J gene TRBJ1-5; 10 nucleotides align to TRBD1. The CDR3 totals 16 residues. The germline CDR1 and CDR2 sequences are SGHDT and YYEEEE. V shed 4 bases, J shed 7 bases, and the junction held 11 bases outside the gene matches.

This chain uses TRBV20-1 with TRBJ2-3; D possibly corresponds to TRBD2 (6 bases). This CDR3 has 14 amino acids. With 6 bases removed from V and 2 bases from J, the gap between germline ends came to 15 bases. Germline V gene sequence: CDR1 DFQATT, CDR2 SNEGSKA (reference sequence). The CDR3 nucleotides read TGCAGTGCCGCTACTAGCAGATACACAGATACGCAGTATTTT. Protein product: CSAATSRYTDTQYF.

This clonotype was picked up many times. This chain links TRBV20-1 with TRBJ1-4, with 11 bases fitting TRBD1. The CDR3 extends over 15 amino acids. After removal of 6 bases from V and 0 bases from J, the junction contained 3 bases not matched to a gene. Germline V gene lookup returns CDR1 DFQATT and CDR2 SNEGSKA (reference sequence). CDR3 coding DNA: TGCAGTGCAATGGGACAGGGGGCAACTAATGAAAAACTGTTTTTT. It encodes CSAMGQGATNEKLFF.

J is TRBJ2-4 and V is TRBV5-4; 7 bases line up with TRBD1. The DNA end is more similar to TRBJ2-5, so the J call may be wrong. The CDR3 contains 15 residues. The germline CDR1 and CDR2 sequences are SGHNT and YYREEE (reference sequence). Here the CDR3 reads CASSTRQGGQETQYF. In DNA form, the CDR3 reads TGTGCCAGCAGCACGAGACAGGGTGGGCAAGAGACCCAGTACTTC.

This clonotype was recorded a few times. The chain employs TRBV12-3 or TRBV12-4 and TRBJ1-1; D may be TRBD1 (6 bases). V lost 5 bases to trimming and J lost 1 base, with 14 bases between them. There are 15 residues in the CDR3. CDR3 in DNA: TGTGCCAGCAGTCCACGGGGACACACGAACACTGAAGCTTTCTTT. This translates into CASSPRGHTNTEAFF.

The chain carries TRBV28 and TRBJ2-7; D might be TRBD1 (6 bases). Trimming shortened V by 5 bases and J by 2 bases, and 13 bases separated the two germline ends. CDR3 length equals 14 residues. The germline V gene encodes CDR1 MDHEN and CDR2 SYDVKM. The CDR3 spells CASSLDRFTYEQYF. CDR3 nucleotide sequence: TGTGCCAGCAGTCTAGACAGGTTTACCTACGAGCAGTACTTC.

There are a few counts of this clonotype. CDR3 in DNA: TGTGCCACCAGCCCGGACAGTGTGGGGGAGACCCAGTACTTC. As protein: CATSPDSVGETQYF. The chain uses TRBV15 and TRBJ2-5, with D possibly matching TRBD1 (6 bases). The ends were cut back, 5 bases at V and 5 bases at J, with 15 bases in the middle. This CDR3 comprises 14 residues. The germline gives CDR1 LNHNV, CDR2 YYDKDF (reference sequence).